This T cell receptor beta chain was captured in a study of OX40 agonist ivuxolimab in advanced cancers. Whole-study results and caveats: Certain nonresponders likewise exhibited a low normalized T-cell clonal expansion. Fewer expanded clones were found on average in CD4+ than in CD8+ T cells. The work left the antigen specificity of expanded peripheral T cells undetermined.

Samples of blood were obtained at baseline, on cycle 4 day 1, and on cycle 7 day 1. Sequencing was performed with immunoSEQ multiplex PCR; in TCRdb, only in-frame clones are kept and a portion is missing. The data contain about 31,000 clones, about four fifths of them singletons. A word on this clone: The antigen is not known.

Trimming removed 8 bases from V and 4 bases from J, with 11 bases in between. The CDR3 runs to 13 residues. Germline CDR1 reads LNHDA; CDR2 reads SQIVND (reference sequence). Here the sequenced sample was CD4+ or CD8+ T cells sorted from blood, taken in a trial of the OX40 agonist ivuxolimab. This clonotype was obtained from an adult with an advanced solid tumor such as melanoma, head and neck, liver or kidney cancer. This sequence joins TRBV19 and TRBJ2-2; D is unclear. Here the CDR3 DNA reads TGTGCCAGTCCATCACGGGTCACCGGGGAGCTGTTTTTT. This encodes CASPSRVTGELFF.